The 12 T cell receptor beta chains below come from one sample, sequenced in a study of long-term antiretroviral therapy in people with HIV. Researchers report immunoSEQ v3.0 was run at survey level. The method was immunoSEQ multiplex PCR; TCRdb's version includes in-frame clones alone and lacks a portion of them. Of fewer than 30,000 clones in the sample, just over 85% were seen once. The specimen comprised unsorted PBMCs, sampled more than 4.4 years after starting antiretroviral therapy. These TCRs come from a man aged 25-45 years with HIV.

V gene TRBV19 combines with J gene TRBJ1-1; D perhaps matches TRBD1 (6 bases). The V end was cut by 6 bases, the J end by 10 bases, with 12 bases between. CDR3 length equals 11 residues. Germline V lookup: CDR1 LNHDA, CDR2 SQIVND (reference sequence). The CDR3: CASSPGTRAFF. The CDR3 region has the DNA TGTGCCAGTAGCCCCGGGACAAGAGCTTTCTTT.

Only a few counts were recorded for this clone. The chain joins TRBV7-2 to TRBJ2-7; 8 bases align to TRBD1. CDR1 is SGHTA, CDR2 FQGNSA, per germline. J was trimmed by 6 bases and V by 5 bases; bases with no gene match: 6. This CDR3 has 13 residues. The CDR3 coding sequence is TGTGCCAGCAGCCCGGACAGGGTGGGCGAGCAGTACTTC. It yields the protein CASSPDRVGEQYF.

The gene calls are TRBV11-2 and TRBJ2-7; either TRBD1 or TRBD2 may supply D (5 bases each). V gave up 3 bases and J gave up 2 bases, with 11 bases separating them. Per germline, CDR1 SGHAT and CDR2 FQNNGV. The CDR3 has 14 residues. The CDR3, as DNA: TGTGCCAGCAGCTTCGGGACGGTTGCCTACGAGCAGTACTTC. Encoded protein: CASSFGTVAYEQYF. Full variable domain (outside the CDR3, taken from reference TRBV11-2 and TRBJ2-7): EAGVAQSPRYKIIEKRQSVAFWCNPISGHATLYWYQQILGQGPKLLIQFQNNGVVDDSQLPKDRFSAERLKGVDSTLKIQPAKLEDSAVYLCASSFGTVAYEQYFGPGTRLTVT.

The gene calls are TRBV29-1 and TRBJ2-1, with no clear D. CDR1 is SQVTM and CDR2 is ANQGSEA in the germline V gene. V was trimmed by 0 bases and J by 9 bases, leaving 9 bases between them. This CDR3 has 12 residues. CDR3 DNA: TGCAGCGTTGAAGACTCTTCCACTGAGCAGTTCTTC. This translates into CSVEDSSTEQFF.

The chain joins TRBV7-9 to TRBJ2-7; 7 bases map to TRBD2. This CDR3 has 15 residues. Germline assignment: CDR1 SEHNR and CDR2 FQNEAQ (reference sequence). With 5 bases clipped from V and 4 bases from J, the junction kept 11 bases outside the gene matches. The CDR3 is CASSPSTGGLYEQYF. The CDR3 DNA reads as TGTGCCAGCAGCCCCTCTACGGGAGGCCTATACGAGCAGTACTTC.

The rearrangement links TRBV2 to TRBJ1-1, with D maybe TRBD1 (5 bases). Trimming pared 8 bases from V and 7 bases from J, leaving 23 bases between. This CDR3 region has 15 residues. CDR1 and CDR2 (germline): SNHLY, FYNNEI. The CDR3: CASRRGDMDFVEAFF. CDR3 nucleotide sequence: TGTGCCAGCCGAAGAGGGGATATGGATTTTGTTGAAGCTTTCTTT. Looking up the rest from reference TRBV2 and TRBJ1-1 gives the full variable domain: EPEVTQTPSHQVTQMGQEVILRCVPISNHLYFYWYRQILGQKVEFLVSFYNNEISEKSEIFDDQFSVERPDGSNFTLKIRSTKLEDSAMYFCASRRGDMDFVEAFFGQGTRLTVV.

The V gene is TRBV14, the J gene TRBJ2-5, with 14 bases fitting TRBD2. This CDR3 has 15 residues. Germline loops: CDR1 SGHDN, CDR2 FVKESK. The V segment lost 3 bases and the J segment 5 bases; nucleotides outside the gene matches: 2. CDR3 sequence: CASSQGLAGVETQYF. The CDR3 bases are TGTGCCAGCAGCCAGGGACTAGCGGGGGTGGAGACCCAGTACTTC.

V is TRBV20-1 and J is TRBJ1-4; 7 bases match TRBD1. Germline values: CDR1 DFQATT, CDR2 SNEGSKA (reference sequence). The CDR3 totals 11 residues. V lost 5 bases and J lost 8; bases outside the gene matches: 2. The CDR3 loop is CSAQGVEKLFF. The CDR3 DNA follows: TGCAGTGCTCAGGGGGTGGAAAAACTGTTTTTT.

The gene calls are TRBV11-2 and TRBJ2-7; tentatively, D is TRBD1 (6 bases). The CDR3 covers 16 residues. The ends were cut back, 5 bases at V and 4 bases at J, with 21 bases in the middle. Germline V lookup: CDR1 SGHAT, CDR2 FQNNGV. In nucleotides, the CDR3 is TGTGCCAGCAGCCCTCACCCGGACAGCCGCTTTTACGAGCAGTACTTC. It yields the protein CASSPHPDSRFYEQYF. The full variable domain, rest sourced from reference TRBV11-2 and TRBJ2-7, is EAGVAQSPRYKIIEKRQSVAFWCNPISGHATLYWYQQILGQGPKLLIQFQNNGVVDDSQLPKDRFSAERLKGVDSTLKIQPAKLEDSAVYLCASSPHPDSRFYEQYFGPGTRLTVT.

The chain couples TRBV6-1 to TRBJ1-1, with TRBD1 matching over 8 bases. The CDR3 runs to 14 residues. Germline CDR1 MNHNS, CDR2 SASEGT. Trimming cost V 7 bases and J 0 bases; bases outside gene matches: 4. CDR3 DNA sequence: TGTGCCAGCACCAGGGGGCGCGTGAACACTGAAGCTTTCTTT. Protein product: CASTRGRVNTEAFF.

The CDR3 sequence: CASSPALNTGELFF. CDR3 nucleotide sequence: TGCGCCAGCAGCCCAGCATTGAACACCGGGGAGCTGTTTTTT. The chain carries TRBV4-3 and TRBJ2-2; no reliable D call. V lost 4 bases and J lost 1, with 7 bases in between. The CDR3 has 14 residues. The germline V gene has CDR1 LGHNA and CDR2 YSLEER.

This chain connects TRBV2 to TRBJ2-1, with D possibly being TRBD2 (6 bases). V lost 7 bases and J 9 bases, leaving 16 bases between the germline ends. Germline-derived CDR1 and CDR2 are SNHLY and FYNNEI. This CDR3 region has 13 residues. The CDR3 region is CASIGGIDGEQFF. CDR3 bases: TGTGCCAGCATAGGAGGGATAGACGGTGAGCAGTTCTTC.